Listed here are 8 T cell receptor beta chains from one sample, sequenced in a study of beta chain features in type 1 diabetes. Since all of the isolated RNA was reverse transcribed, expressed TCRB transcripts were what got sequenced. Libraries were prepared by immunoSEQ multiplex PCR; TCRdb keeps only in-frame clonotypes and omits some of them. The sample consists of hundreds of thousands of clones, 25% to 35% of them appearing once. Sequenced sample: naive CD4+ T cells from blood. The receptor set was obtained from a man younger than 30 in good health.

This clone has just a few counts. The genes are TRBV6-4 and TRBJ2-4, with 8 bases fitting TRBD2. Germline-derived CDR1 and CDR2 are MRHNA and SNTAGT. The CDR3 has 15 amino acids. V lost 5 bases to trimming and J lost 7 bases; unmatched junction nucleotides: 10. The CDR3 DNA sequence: TGTGCCAGCAGTACTAGCGGAACTCCTGGGAACATTCAGTACTTC. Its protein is CASSTSGTPGNIQYF.

CDR3 residues: CASRKDMGTNTGELFF. The CDR3 coding sequence is TGCGCCAGCAGGAAGGACATGGGGACCAACACCGGGGAGCTGTTTTTT. This chain links TRBV5-1 with TRBJ2-2; D could derive from TRBD1 or TRBD2 (5 bases each). CDR3 length equals 16 residues. V was clipped by 5 bases and J by 2 bases, with 16 bases between them. Germline values: CDR1 SGHRS, CDR2 YFSETQ.

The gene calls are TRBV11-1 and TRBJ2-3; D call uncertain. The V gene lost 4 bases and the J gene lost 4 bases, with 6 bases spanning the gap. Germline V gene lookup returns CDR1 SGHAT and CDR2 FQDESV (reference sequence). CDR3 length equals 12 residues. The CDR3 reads CASSWTPDTQYF. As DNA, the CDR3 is TGTGCCAGCAGCTGGACCCCAGATACGCAGTATTTT. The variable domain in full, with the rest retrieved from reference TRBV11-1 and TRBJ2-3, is EAEVAQSPRYKITEKSQAVAFWCDPISGHATLYWYRQILGQGPELLVQFQDESVVDDSQLPKDRFSAERLKGVDSTLKIQPAELGDSAMYLCASSWTPDTQYFGPGTRLTVL.

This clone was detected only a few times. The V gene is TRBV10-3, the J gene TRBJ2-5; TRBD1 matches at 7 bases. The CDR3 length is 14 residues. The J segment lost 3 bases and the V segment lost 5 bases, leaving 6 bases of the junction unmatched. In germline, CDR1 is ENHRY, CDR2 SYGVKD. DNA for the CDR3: TGTGCCATCAGTAAGGGGACAGCCGAAGAGACCCAGTACTTC. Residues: CAISKGTAEETQYF.

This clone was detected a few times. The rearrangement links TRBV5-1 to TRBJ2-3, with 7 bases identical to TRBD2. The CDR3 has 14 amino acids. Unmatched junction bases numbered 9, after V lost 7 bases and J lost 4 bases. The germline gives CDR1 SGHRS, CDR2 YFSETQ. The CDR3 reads CASGAGDRADTQYF. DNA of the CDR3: TGCGCCAGCGGCGCGGGAGACCGCGCAGATACGCAGTATTTT.

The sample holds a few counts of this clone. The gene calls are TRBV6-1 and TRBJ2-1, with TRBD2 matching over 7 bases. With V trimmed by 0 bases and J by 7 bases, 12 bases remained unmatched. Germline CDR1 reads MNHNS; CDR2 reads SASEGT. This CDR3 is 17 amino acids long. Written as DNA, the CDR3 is TGTGCCAGCAGTGAAGCGCTTCTGCGGGAGTTGGAAAATGAGCAGTTCTTC. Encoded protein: CASSEALLRELENEQFF.

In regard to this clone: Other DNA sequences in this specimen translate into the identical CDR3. This CDR3 is CASSLAGDTEAFF. For the CDR3, the DNA is TGTGCCAGCAGCTTAGCCGGAGACACTGAAGCTTTCTTT. The chain recombines TRBV7-9 with TRBJ1-1, with D hard to call. This CDR3 region has 13 residues. The germline V gene encodes CDR1 SEHNR and CDR2 FQNEAQ (reference sequence). V lost 0 bases, J lost 3 bases, and 5 bases lay in between.

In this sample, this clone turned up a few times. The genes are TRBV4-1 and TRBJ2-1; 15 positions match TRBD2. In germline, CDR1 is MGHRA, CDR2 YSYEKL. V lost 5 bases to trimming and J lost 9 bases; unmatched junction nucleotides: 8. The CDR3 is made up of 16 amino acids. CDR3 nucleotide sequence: TGCGCCAGCAGCTTCGGGACTAGCGGGAGGAGGGGTGAGCAGTTCTTC. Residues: CASSFGTSGRRGEQFF.